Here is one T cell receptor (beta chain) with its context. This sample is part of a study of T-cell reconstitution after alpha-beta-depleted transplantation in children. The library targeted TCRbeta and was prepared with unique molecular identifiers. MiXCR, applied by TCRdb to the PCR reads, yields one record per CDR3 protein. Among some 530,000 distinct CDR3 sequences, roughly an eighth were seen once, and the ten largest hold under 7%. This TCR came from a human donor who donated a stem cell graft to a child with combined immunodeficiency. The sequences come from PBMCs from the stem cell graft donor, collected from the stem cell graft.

The CDR3 sequence is CATSSRDRGLNEQFF. CDR3 in DNA: TGTGCCACCAGCAGCCGGGACAGGGGGCTCAATGAGCAGTTCTTC. The chain combines TRBV15 with TRBJ2-1, with 12 positions matching TRBD1. This CDR3 has 15 residues. Trimming removed 3 bases from V and 6 bases from J; junction bases left unmatched: 3. Per the germline V gene, CDR1 is LNHNV and CDR2 is YYDKDF (reference sequence).